The present T cell receptor beta chain was sequenced within a study of T cell changes during pregnancy in multiple sclerosis. The germline CDR1 and CDR2 sequences are MNHNS and SASEGT. The CDR3 extends over 18 amino acids. V dropped 0 bases and J dropped 2 bases, with 17 bases sitting between them. Profiling relied on immunoSEQ multiplex PCR, and the TCRdb table lists in-frame clones only, not all of them. Seen here are over 30,000 clones, around 92% observed once, and the top ten hold 1.2%. This chain joins TRBV6-1 and TRBJ1-5; TRBD1 is a possible D gene (6 bases). Sample: PBMCs (not recorded whether the cells were cultured). The clonotype originates from a female donor with multiple sclerosis, enrolled in a pregnancy study. CDR3 sequence (DNA): TGTGCCAGCAGTGAAGCGAGGGGGGGGATGAGAGGCAATCAGCCCCAGCATTTT. Protein: CASSEARGGMRGNQPQHF.